The source of this T cell receptor (beta chain) is a study of cytomegalovirus exposure and HLA in healthy donors (dated by TCRdb to 2017 to 2019). Regarding the study in general: The 550 to 750 repertoires of the first cohort and the approximately 130 validation repertoires were produced on the same platform, according to a later analysis. To predict cytomegalovirus infection status, the study brought together high-throughput TCR immunosequencing, statistical association of individual TCRs with disease status, and machine learning. The study was designed to test whether signatures of past pathogen exposure could be identified by cataloging public T cell receptors. In addition to the first cohort of several hundred subjects, a separate validation cohort of 120 different subjects was used. What the study reported, not specific to this receptor: The authors suggested that the approach could potentially be generalized to other disease states and immunological phenotypes. In the study, some 180 TCR beta chains were listed as associated with cytomegalovirus. The validation cohort had no HLA typing available for a later analysis, so co-occurrence within that cohort was assessed over all 120 or so repertoires. Across donors, most TCR sequences were observed very rarely, whereas some public TCRs were present in many individuals. Subsequent analysis determined that TCRs grouped into clusters in the first cohort also showed a tendency toward co-occurrence across the 120 or so validation repertoires, and 94% of cluster scores exceeded 0. A few of the identified cytomegalovirus-associated TCR beta chains were confirmed in vitro to be specific for cytomegalovirus antigens. Cytomegalovirus status was reported to be diagnosed by the classifier with high specificity and sensitivity in both the original and validation cohorts.

The library was built by means of the immunoSEQ multiplex PCR assay. On the authors' methods: A statistical classification framework was developed to diagnose cytomegalovirus status using the catalog of TCR beta chain sequences. Here the immuneACCESS table is served through TCRdb, limited to in-frame sequences with V and J called. Missing clones are a known gap in these copies; in checked studies unresolved V genes cover under half, and the rest lacks a known reason. V and J calls and clone size are copied from that table; D and trimming were computed from the DNA. This sample is represented by 150,000 or so clones; 94% of them were singletons. Jointly, the top ten make up around 1.9% of the sample. As for this clone: The specificity of this receptor is unknown. No base quality information exists; no much larger clone differs at one position.

V is cut back by 1 base and J by 2 bases, with 7 bases in the junction unmatched. Reading from cysteine to phenylalanine, the CDR3 counts 17 amino acids. CDR3 DNA is the only sequence kept; it has 51 bases, read in frame from the first base. CDR1 and CDR2 are drawn from the germline V gene: SGHRS, YFSETQ. Donors formed part of the validation cohort, which comprised 120 subjects and was distinct from the first cohort of 666 subjects. This chain joins TRBV5-1 to TRBJ1-4; TRBD1 matches 8 bases in the middle. The origin of this receptor is a young man in good health and CMV-seropositive. The source material was PBMCs. The encoded CDR3 is CASSLTGQGSTNEKLFF. The sequenced DNA is TGCGCCAGCAGCTTGACAGGACAGGGTAGCACTAATGAAAAACTGTTTTTT.